The sequence of this T cell receptor (beta chain) was determined in a study of metastatic and nonmetastatic thyroid tumors. Study details: Across peripheral blood and tumor or nodule tissue samples taken from malignant and benign thyroid patients, the repertoires were compared with one another. The study's findings and limits: When malignant thyroid tumors were compared with benign nodules, TCR beta diversity was reportedly significantly higher in the malignant tumors. This held in both blood and tumor samples.

This clone appeared a few times. What it binds is not known. Nobody among the patients had been given any treatment before thyroid surgery. Under the authors' procedure: A papillary thyroid cancer distant-metastasis classifier was built from CDR3 differences across clinicopathological groups. TCRdb called clones again from the PCR reads with MiXCR. It is TCRdb's table, rather than the study itself, that gives the V and J calls and clone size. The repertoire includes about 38,000 clones, roughly 50% of them detected once, and approximately 24% sits in the top ten. The CDR3 covers 16 residues. The V gene end was trimmed by 7 bases and the J gene end by 1 base; junction bases not matched to a gene: 14. Germline V lookup: CDR1 SQVTM, CDR2 ANQGSEA.

The gene calls are TRBV29-1 and TRBJ2-7; TRBD1 matches at 9 bases. The TCR was taken from a male donor with papillary thyroid cancer or a benign thyroid nodule (not recorded which). Some clones in this sample may be carry-over from other donors' samples. The sequenced sample consisted of tumor tissue. The CDR3 coding sequence is TGCAGCGCAACCCCCACCCCGGGACAGGGATCCTACGAGCAGTACTTC. As protein: CSATPTPGQGSYEQYF.